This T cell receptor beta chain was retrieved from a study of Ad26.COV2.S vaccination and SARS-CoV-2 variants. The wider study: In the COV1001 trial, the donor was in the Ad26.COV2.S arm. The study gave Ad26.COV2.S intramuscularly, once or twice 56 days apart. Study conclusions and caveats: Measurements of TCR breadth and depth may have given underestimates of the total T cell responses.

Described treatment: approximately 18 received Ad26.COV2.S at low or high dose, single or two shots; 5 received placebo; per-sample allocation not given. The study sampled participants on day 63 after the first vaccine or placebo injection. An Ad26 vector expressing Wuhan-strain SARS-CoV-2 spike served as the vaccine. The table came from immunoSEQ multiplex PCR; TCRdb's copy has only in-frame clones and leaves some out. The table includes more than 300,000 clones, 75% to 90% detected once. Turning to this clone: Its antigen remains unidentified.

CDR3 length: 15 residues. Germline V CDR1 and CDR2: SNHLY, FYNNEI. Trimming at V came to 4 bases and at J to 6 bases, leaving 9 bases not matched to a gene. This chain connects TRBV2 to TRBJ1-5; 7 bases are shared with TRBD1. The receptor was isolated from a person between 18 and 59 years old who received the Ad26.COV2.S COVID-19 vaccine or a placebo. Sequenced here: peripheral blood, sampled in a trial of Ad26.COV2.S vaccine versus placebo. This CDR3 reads CASSVEGAIGQPQHF. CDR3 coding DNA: TGTGCCAGCAGTGTGGAGGGGGCGATAGGTCAGCCCCAGCATTTT. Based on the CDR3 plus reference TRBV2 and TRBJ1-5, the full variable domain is EPEVTQTPSHQVTQMGQEVILRCVPISNHLYFYWYRQILGQKVEFLVSFYNNEISEKSEIFDDQFSVERPDGSNFTLKIRSTKLEDSAMYFCASSVEGAIGQPQHFGDGTRLSIL.